What follows are 15 T cell receptor beta chains derived from one specimen sequenced in a study of cytomegalovirus exposure and HLA in healthy donors. This PCR relied on a set of 60 Vbeta primers and 13 Jbeta primers. Method: immunoSEQ multiplex PCR; TCRdb's copy keeps in-frame clones and lacks some. Of 150,000 to 200,000 clones in the sample, 70% to 90% were seen once. The sequenced sample consisted of PBMCs. The receptors originated from a young man in good health and CMV-seropositive.

The chain links TRBV10-3 to TRBJ2-3; D is uncertain. Germline CDR1 ENHRY, CDR2 SYGVKD. The CDR3 has 12 residues. Trimming took off 0 bases at V and 6 bases at J, with 4 bases between the two ends. This CDR3 reads CAISESSDTQYF. The DNA of the CDR3 is TGTGCCATCAGTGAGTCATCGGATACGCAGTATTTT.

The chain uses TRBV2 and TRBJ2-7; 8 bases align to TRBD1. Looked up from germline, CDR1 is SNHLY and CDR2 is FYNNEI. Trimming at V came to 8 bases and at J to 0 bases, leaving 9 bases not matched to a gene. The CDR3 has 15 amino acids. CDR3 bases: TGTGCCAGCGTGACAGGGGTCTTGAGCTCCTACGAGCAGTACTTC. Translated: CASVTGVLSSYEQYF.

The chain joins TRBV7-8 to TRBJ1-4; 7 bases match TRBD1. The germline gives CDR1 SGHVS, CDR2 FQNEAQ. CDR3 length: 14 amino acids. The V gene end was trimmed by 5 bases and the J gene end by 3 bases; junction bases not matched to a gene: 3. The CDR3 sequence is CASSRDRSNEKLFF. In DNA, the CDR3 is TGTGCCAGCAGCCGGGACAGATCTAATGAAAAACTGTTTTTT. Full variable domain (missing parts from reference TRBV7-8 and TRBJ1-4): GAGVSQSPRYKVAKRGQDVALRCDPISGHVSLFWYQQALGQGPEFLTYFQNEAQLDKSGLPSDRFFAERPEGSVSTLKIQRTQQEDSAVYLCASSRDRSNEKLFFGSGTQLSVL.

CDR3 sequence reads: CASSVTGQSNQPQHF. The DNA of the CDR3 is TGTGCCAGCAGCGTAACGGGACAGAGCAATCAGCCCCAGCATTTT. V and J are TRBV9 and TRBJ1-5; 7 bases agree with TRBD1. The germline gives CDR1 SGDLS, CDR2 YYNGEE. The CDR3 sequence is 15 residues long. The trim removed 1 base at V and 1 base at J, leaving 2 bases unmatched.

This CDR3 is CASSLLGGNEKLFF. The CDR3 DNA reads as TGTGCCAGCAGCTTATTAGGGGGTAATGAAAAACTGTTTTTT. This chain joins TRBV7-8 and TRBJ1-4; TRBD1 might be the D (6 bases). Germline V gene sequence: CDR1 SGHVS, CDR2 FQNEAQ. V was trimmed by 2 bases and J by 4 bases, leaving 8 bases between them. The CDR3 runs 14 residues.

The gene calls are TRBV4-1 and TRBJ2-3, with 14 bases fitting TRBD2. The V and J ends lost 0 bases and 5 bases, in that order; junction bases with no gene match: 4. This CDR3 comprises 17 residues. The germline V gene encodes CDR1 MGHRA and CDR2 YSYEKL. This CDR3 is CASSQDAGLAGEDTQYF. DNA of the CDR3: TGCGCCAGCAGCCAAGATGCGGGACTAGCGGGGGAAGATACGCAGTATTTT.

The chain carries TRBV30 and TRBJ2-3; D is perhaps TRBD1 (7 bases). V lost 4 bases and J lost 5, with 19 bases in between. CDR1 and CDR2 (germline): GTSNPN, SVGIG (reference sequence). The CDR3 runs to 15 residues. CDR3 in amino acids: CAWTTGTVGGDTQYF. Written as DNA, the CDR3 is TGTGCCTGGACCACCGGGACAGTGGGAGGAGATACGCAGTATTTT.

The chain employs TRBV28 and TRBJ2-7; TRBD2 is a possible D gene (6 bases). With 6 bases removed from V and 4 bases from J, the gap between germline ends came to 19 bases. Germline CDR1 is MDHEN and CDR2 is SYDVKM. The CDR3 totals 15 residues. This CDR3 reads CASRARREPEYEQYF. As DNA, the CDR3 is TGTGCCAGCAGGGCTCGGCGGGAACCTGAGTACGAGCAGTACTTC. The whole variable domain, remainder taken from reference TRBV28 and TRBJ2-7, is DVKVTQSSRYLVKRTGEKVFLECVQDMDHENMFWYRQDPGLGLRLIYFSYDVKMKEKGDIPEGYSVSREKKERFSLILESASTNQTSMYLCASRARREPEYEQYFGPGTRLTVT.

This clone showed up just once. Additional DNA sequences in this sample encode the identical CDR3. This chain joins TRBV5-4 and TRBJ2-7, with 8 positions matching TRBD1. The CDR3 covers 12 residues. V trimming: 3 bases; J trimming: 6 bases; junction bases outside the gene matches: 2. Germline values: CDR1 SGHNT, CDR2 YYREEE (reference sequence). The DNA for the CDR3 is TGTGCCAGCAGCTGGACAGGGACCGAGCAGTACTTC. Translating gives CASSWTGTEQYF.

CDR3 nucleotide sequence: TGTGCGGGCGGGAAAAGTTATGGCTACACCTTC. Residues: CAGGKSYGYTF. The rearrangement joins TRBV7-9 to TRBJ1-2; D is uncertain. Germline V gives CDR1 SEHNR, CDR2 FQNEAQ (reference sequence). The CDR3 spans 11 residues.

J is TRBJ2-1 and V is TRBV7-6; 11 nucleotides agree with TRBD2. This CDR3 spans 18 amino acids. V gave up 2 bases and J gave up 11 bases; unmatched junction bases: 17. Germline CDR1 is SGHVS and CDR2 is FNYEAQ. CDR3 residues: CASSLLASGGFEHVQQFF. CDR3 sequence (DNA): TGTGCCAGCAGCTTATTAGCTAGCGGGGGGTTTGAACACGTCCAGCAGTTCTTC.

In this sample, this clone turned up a few times. The chain recombines TRBV4-1 with TRBJ1-5; 12 bases agree with TRBD1. Germline V gene lookup returns CDR1 MGHRA and CDR2 YSYEKL. V shed 0 bases, J shed 6 bases, and the junction held 6 bases outside the gene matches. CDR3 length: 17 residues. This CDR3 reads CASSQDTPGQGAQPQHF. Written as DNA, the CDR3 is TGCGCCAGCAGCCAAGATACCCCGGGACAGGGGGCTCAGCCCCAGCATTTT.

The genes are TRBV18 and TRBJ2-2; D may be TRBD2 (5 bases). The V gene lost 6 bases and the J gene lost 6 bases, with 14 bases spanning the gap. Germline V lookup: CDR1 KGHSH, CDR2 LQKENI. The CDR3 is 14 residues long. The CDR3: CASSPKSGAGELFF. CDR3 nucleotides: TGTGCCAGCTCCCCCAAGTCCGGGGCCGGGGAGCTGTTTTTT.

The chain is built from TRBV5-1 and TRBJ2-5; 10 bases align to TRBD1. CDR1 SGHRS and CDR2 YFSETQ come from the germline V gene. This CDR3 has 16 amino acids. V shed 0 bases, J shed 7 bases, and the junction held 9 bases outside the gene matches. As DNA, the CDR3 is TGCGCCAGCAGCTTGGAGGGTGCGGGACAGGGGAGGACCCAGTACTTC. Its protein product is CASSLEGAGQGRTQYF.

This clone was counted once. J is TRBJ2-5 and V is TRBV18; a possible D gene is TRBD1 (6 bases). CDR1 KGHSH and CDR2 LQKENI come from the germline V gene. With 2 bases removed from V and 7 bases from J, the gap between germline ends came to 14 bases. The CDR3 has 14 amino acids. CDR3 in amino acids: CASSPGTTVTTQYF. The CDR3 bases are TGTGCCAGCTCACCAGGGACAACCGTGACGACCCAGTACTTC. The variable domain in full, completed from reference TRBV18 and TRBJ2-5, reads NAGVMQNPRHLVRRRGQEARLRCSPMKGHSHVYWYRQLPEEGLKFMVYLQKENIIDESGMPKERFSAEFPKEGPSILRIQQVVRGDSAAYFCASSPGTTVTTQYFGPGTRLLVL.